The 19 T cell receptor beta chains below come from one sample, sequenced in a study of blood T cells in healthy people across ages (dated by TCRdb to the mid-2010s). The protocol used for the library was 5' RACE. The reads were generated on an Illumina HiSeq 2500. The second PCR ran for roughly 7 to 11 cycles and used a J-beta primer mix along with a sample-barcoded 5' primer. Using fastp at Q25 and MiXCR, TCRdb reprocessed the public reads and kept productive beta chains. CDR3 protein sequences are deduplicated, and each keeps its most common genes and DNA. Present in this sample are 600,000 or so distinct CDR3 sequences, around half of which were seen just once. The ten largest clones take up around 25% of the sample. Sequencing was done on a sample of blood. The receptor set was obtained from an elderly man in good health.

For this clonotype: This clone may be a read error of a much larger clone one base away. The rearrangement links TRBV6-6 to TRBJ2-3; D call uncertain. Germline V gene data show CDR1 as MNHNY and CDR2 as SVGAGI (reference sequence). The CDR3 extends over 14 amino acids. V gave up 6 bases and J gave up 5 bases, with 15 bases separating them. In DNA, the CDR3 is TGTGCCAGCAGGCAGACAAGGTATCGAGATACGCAGTATTTT. Amino acids: CASRQTRYRDTQYF.

The gene calls are TRBV6-1 and TRBJ2-3; TRBD1 is a possible D gene (5 bases). This CDR3 contains 15 residues. Trimming stripped 0 bases from V and 2 bases from J, with 9 bases between. CDR1 and CDR2 from the germline V gene are MNHNS and SASEGT. The CDR3: CASSEATGYTDTQYF. The CDR3 DNA sequence: TGTGCCAGCAGTGAAGCAACAGGTTACACAGATACGCAGTATTTT.

The chain links TRBV2 to TRBJ2-6, with D tentatively TRBD1 or TRBD2 (6 bases each). The germline V gene encodes CDR1 SNHLY and CDR2 FYNNEI. This CDR3 has 16 amino acids. The V end was cut by 2 bases, the J end by 4 bases, with 12 bases between. CDR3 nucleotide sequence: TGTGCCAGCAGTGAATCCCGGGGGCAAGGGGCCAACGTCCTGACTTTC. Encoded protein: CASSESRGQGANVLTF.

This clonotype was observed a few times. This rearrangement joins TRBV4-1 to TRBJ2-2; D unresolved. Per the germline V gene, CDR1 is MGHRA and CDR2 is YSYEKL. V shed 0 bases and J shed 8 bases, with 13 bases lying between them. CDR3 length equals 15 residues. The CDR3 DNA follows: TGCGCCAGCAGCCAAGATACGAAGAAGGGTGGGGAGCTGTTTTTT. This translates into CASSQDTKKGGELFF.

This clonotype was seen ten or more times. The gene calls are TRBV6-5 and TRBJ2-3; 7 nucleotides match TRBD2. Looked up from germline, CDR1 is MNHEY and CDR2 is SVGAGI. The CDR3 has 14 residues. V dropped 6 bases and J dropped 9; count of bases not matched to a gene: 12. CDR3 loop: CASRKEGGRKTQYF. For the CDR3, the DNA is TGTGCCAGCAGAAAGGAGGGCGGGAGAAAGACGCAGTATTTT.

There are many counts of this clonotype. The chain has TRBV6-5 and TRBJ1-2; TRBD1 matches 9 bases. J lost 9 bases, V lost 2 bases, and 1 base had no gene match. CDR1 and CDR2 (germline): MNHEY, SVGAGI. CDR3 size: 12 residues. The CDR3 DNA is TGTGCCAGCAGTTACGGGACAGGGCGCTACACCTTC. It encodes CASSYGTGRYTF.

This clonotype has only a few counts. The gene calls are TRBV4-1 and TRBJ2-7; a possible D gene is TRBD1 (6 bases). V lost 2 bases to trimming and J lost 5 bases, with 22 bases between them. This CDR3 has 17 amino acids. Germline CDR1 and CDR2: MGHRA and YSYEKL. The CDR3 sequence is CASSQPRGVAHRDEQYF. Written as DNA, the CDR3 is TGCGCCAGCAGCCAACCGAGAGGGGTTGCCCACAGGGACGAGCAGTACTTC.

CDR3 bases: TGTGCCAGCAGCTTGAGTATGGCAGTCTCCTACAATGAGCAGTACTTC. Translated, it gives CASSLSMAVSYNEQYF. The chain recombines TRBV7-2 with TRBJ2-1; D uncertain. The end of the DNA aligns better with TRBJ2-7, so the J call may be wrong. Germline-derived CDR1 and CDR2 are SGHTA and FQGNSA. The length of the CDR3 is 16 residues.

Notes on this clonotype: The junction does not match germline at one end; this may be a read error. The chain couples TRBV5-1 to TRBJ2-6; possible D gene TRBD2, 6 bases. CDR1 is SGHRS and CDR2 is YFSETQ in the germline V gene. The CDR3 loop spans 16 amino acids. The CDR3 DNA follows: TGCGCCGGCAGCTTCCGGGGGAGGTCTGGGGCCAACGTCCTGACTTTC. This gives the protein CAGSFRGRSGANVLTF.

The sample holds a few counts of this clonotype. The chain carries TRBV20-1 and TRBJ2-7; D is perhaps TRBD1 (5 bases). V lost 3 bases to trimming and J lost 6 bases, with 6 bases between them. The CDR3 has 10 residues. CDR1 and CDR2 (germline): DFQATT, SNEGSKA (reference sequence). The CDR3 protein is CSASTGEQYF. Written as DNA, the CDR3 is TGCAGTGCTAGTACAGGCGAGCAGTACTTC.

This clonotype was recorded at least ten times. V usage is TRBV29-1 and J usage is TRBJ2-5, with a possible D match to TRBD2 (6 bases). Trimming left V 5 bases short and J 2 bases short, with 12 bases between. There are 13 residues in the CDR3. Per the germline V gene, CDR1 is SQVTM and CDR2 is ANQGSEA. CDR3 nucleotides: TGCAGCGTTCGCCCCGGGGGACAAGAGACCCAGTACTTC. This encodes CSVRPGGQETQYF. The full variable domain, in which reference TRBV29-1 and TRBJ2-5 provide the parts outside the CDR3, is SAVISQKPSRDICQRGTSLTIQCQVDSQVTMMFWYRQQPGQSLTLIATANQGSEATYESGFVIDKFPISRPNLTFSTLTVSNMSPEDSSIYLCSVRPGGQETQYFGPGTRLLVL.

The rearrangement joins TRBV7-2 to TRBJ1-2, with 7 bases matching TRBD1. The CDR3 totals 13 residues. From germline, CDR1 is SGHTA and CDR2 FQGNSA. V trimming: 5 bases; J trimming: 10 bases; junction bases outside the gene matches: 10. Written as DNA, the CDR3 is TGTGCCAGCAGCCACCGGGACAGTTTGTCCTACACCTTC. Residues: CASSHRDSLSYTF.

V is TRBV4-1 and J is TRBJ2-7; 8 positions match TRBD1. The V gene's germline CDR1 is MGHRA and CDR2 YSYEKL. The junction had 8 bases not matched to a gene; V was cut back by 7 bases and J by 9 bases. The CDR3 length is 12 residues. The CDR3 region has the DNA TGCGCCAGCACGGACAGGGACTGTGGGCAGTACTTC. Its translation is CASTDRDCGQYF.

This rearrangement joins TRBV29-1 to TRBJ1-1; D unclear. The germline CDR1 and CDR2 sequences are SQVTM and ANQGSEA. Trimming left V 7 bases short and J 5 bases short, with 14 bases between. This CDR3 region has 12 residues. CDR3 sequence: CSGLGVGTEAFF. CDR3 coding DNA: TGCAGCGGATTGGGAGTCGGGACTGAAGCTTTCTTT.

This clonotype showed up many times. This rearrangement joins TRBV6-5 to TRBJ2-5; D is unclear. V lost 2 bases and J lost 2, with 6 bases in between. The CDR3 sequence is 13 residues long. Germline CDR1 reads MNHEY; CDR2 reads SVGAGI. The CDR3 DNA sequence: TGTGCCAGCAGTTACAGCTGGCAAGAGACCCAGTACTTC. Protein sequence: CASSYSWQETQYF.

J is TRBJ2-7 and V is TRBV20-1; possible D gene TRBD2, 6 bases. Looked up from germline, CDR1 is DFQATT and CDR2 is SNEGSKA (reference sequence). Trimming removed 1 base from V and 2 bases from J, with 15 bases in between. This CDR3 is 15 amino acids long. CDR3 sequence: CSARAPAGRAYEQYF. In DNA, the CDR3 is TGCAGTGCTAGAGCCCCAGCGGGCAGGGCCTACGAGCAGTACTTC.

The table lists this clonotype with a few counts. CDR3 region: CSASPPGTIYNEQYF. The CDR3 DNA is TGCAGTGCTAGCCCCCCCGGGACTATCTACAATGAGCAGTACTTC. The V gene is TRBV20-1, the J gene TRBJ2-1; TRBD2 matches at 7 bases. The J call could be wrong; TRBJ2-7 is a better fit for the DNA end. The V gene's germline CDR1 is DFQATT and CDR2 SNEGSKA (reference sequence). The CDR3 contains 15 residues.

This clonotype was detected only a few times. The chain recombines TRBV4-1 with TRBJ2-5; no definite D call. V lost 0 bases and J lost 2, with 10 bases in between. Germline CDR1 reads MGHRA; CDR2 reads YSYEKL. CDR3 length equals 15 residues. The CDR3 bases are TGCGCCAGCAGCCAAGATCCGAGCACGCAAGAGACCCAGTACTTC. Translated, it gives CASSQDPSTQETQYF.

The V gene is TRBV2, the J gene TRBJ2-5; 7 nucleotides align to TRBD1. Germline V gives CDR1 SNHLY, CDR2 FYNNEI. This CDR3 comprises 13 residues. The junction had 6 bases not matched to a gene; V was cut back by 7 bases and J by 4 bases. The CDR3: CASKTGDGETQYF. The CDR3 nucleotides read TGTGCCAGCAAAACAGGGGATGGAGAGACCCAGTACTTC.